These T cell receptor beta chains were read from a single sample in a study of CD8+ T cells in alopecia areata. Using immunoSEQ multiplex PCR, the repertoire was profiled, and TCRdb retains in-frame clones only, with some absent. Of 120,000 or so clones listed, 47% are singletons. Sequenced sample: NKG2D-low CD8+ T cells sorted from blood. The receptors here all came from a human donor with alopecia areata. Each CDR3 is given with its conserved first and last residue.

V	J	CDR3
TRBV29-1	TRBJ2-4	CSVEDRIGHPSSEYIQYF
TRBV5-6	TRBJ2-5	CASSGIGTGDETQYF
TRBV29-1	TRBJ2-3	CSVGGTAVTDTQYF
TRBV7-9	TRBJ2-7	CASRDSALYEQYF
TRBV29-1	TRBJ1-2	CSVDGDSSYGYTF
TRBV27	TRBJ1-5	CASSLSSGNQPQHF
TRBV5-1	TRBJ2-7	CASSLEVRPYEQYF
TRBV14	TRBJ1-6	CASSQGPWDSYNSPLHF
TRBV20-1	TRBJ1-2	CSARDSGGHTF
TRBV10-3	TRBJ2-1	CATYHNEQFF
TRBV29-1	TRBJ1-1	CSVLTTRITEAFF
TRBV29-1	TRBJ2-7	CSVVSDHEQYF
TRBV5-1	TRBJ2-6	CASSRRAGGANVLTF
TRBV6-1	TRBJ1-1	CASATGDNMNTEAFF
TRBV29-1	TRBJ2-1	CSAPSAGDNEQFF
TRBV5-4	TRBJ2-7	CASSIDSGSLYEQYF
TRBV29-1	TRBJ1-2	CSVGGFYGYTF